This T cell receptor (beta chain) was captured by sequencing in a study of response to subunit inactivated influenza vaccine. Study-wide results and limits: That few new T cells are recruited by each seasonal influenza vaccination was the authors' suggestion.

The V gene lost 2 bases and the J gene lost 2 bases, with 4 bases spanning the gap. The CDR3 is 13 amino acids. Per germline, CDR1 ENHRY and CDR2 SYGVKD. This clonotype was seen only a few times. Its specificity is unknown. Via MiXCR, TCRdb re-called the RT-PCR reads, giving one row per CDR3 protein. Among 750,000 to 850,000 distinct CDR3 sequences, about 18% were seen once, and the ten largest hold under 13%. The origin of this receptor is a man aged 50 to 60 who received an inactivated influenza vaccine. The source material was PBMCs from blood, sampled around 5 days after vaccination. The genes are TRBV10-3 and TRBJ2-1; D not resolved. DNA of the CDR3: TGTGCCATCAGTGAGGGGACCTACAATGAGCAGTTCTTC. Encoded protein: CAISEGTYNEQFF.